The 23 T cell receptor beta chains below all came from one sample that was sequenced in a study of blood T cell repertoires in COVID-19. The table came from immunoSEQ multiplex PCR; TCRdb's copy has only in-frame clones and leaves some out. This sample yields some 340,000 clones, of which approximately 87% are seen a single time; over 4% belongs to the top ten. Sequencing used PBMCs or T cells enriched from blood (not recorded which). The receptors come from a woman between 25 and 40 years old who had recovered from COVID-19.

This clone was seen only a few times. The chain links TRBV19 to TRBJ1-5; D might be TRBD1 (5 bases). Germline V CDR1 and CDR2: LNHDA, SQIVND (reference sequence). The CDR3 is 13 residues long. Trimming took off 5 bases at V and 4 bases at J, with 9 bases between the two ends. The CDR3 DNA is TGTGCCAGTAGTCAAAGGGGTAATCAGCCCCAGCATTTT. Translating it yields CASSQRGNQPQHF.

The V gene is TRBV6-5, the J gene TRBJ2-1; TRBD1 might be the D (5 bases). CDR1 MNHEY and CDR2 SVGAGI come from the germline V gene. The length of the CDR3 is 15 residues. V was pared by 6 bases and J by 8 bases, with 20 bases between. The CDR3 reads CASSLMGPGFDEQFF. The CDR3 DNA follows: TGTGCCAGCAGCCTGATGGGGCCAGGCTTTGATGAGCAGTTCTTC.

The genes are TRBV7-9 and TRBJ2-7; D possibly corresponds to TRBD1 (5 bases). Trimming took 4 bases from V and 0 from J, leaving 13 bases between them. The germline V gene has CDR1 SEHNR and CDR2 FQNEAQ (reference sequence). CDR3 length: 15 residues. CDR3 region: CASSSPGSYSYEQYF. The CDR3 nucleotides read TGTGCCAGCAGCTCGCCAGGGTCCTACTCCTACGAGCAGTACTTC.

J is TRBJ1-2 and V is TRBV19; D gene uncertain. This CDR3 has 16 residues. The germline CDR1 and CDR2 sequences are LNHDA and SQIVND (reference sequence). V lost 2 bases to trimming and J lost 4 bases, with 17 bases between them. This CDR3 is CASSIRDLLRGYGYTF. CDR3 DNA: TGTGCCAGTAGTATAAGGGATCTTCTCCGGGGCTATGGCTACACCTTC.

The V gene is TRBV19, the J gene TRBJ1-2; possible D gene TRBD1, 5 bases. The CDR3 length is 12 residues. V lost 6 bases and J 4 bases, leaving 9 bases between the germline ends. The germline gives CDR1 LNHDA, CDR2 SQIVND (reference sequence). The CDR3 reads CASSSQGYGYTF. In nucleotides, the CDR3 is TGTGCCAGTAGCTCGCAGGGCTATGGCTACACCTTC.

The rearrangement joins TRBV19 to TRBJ2-1, with 9 bases fitting TRBD1. This CDR3 is built from 15 residues. V lost 8 bases to trimming and J lost 7 bases; unmatched junction nucleotides: 12. The germline CDR1 and CDR2 sequences are LNHDA and SQIVND (reference sequence). This CDR3 reads CASLKGQGLGNEQFF. In DNA form, the CDR3 reads TGTGCCAGTTTGAAGGGACAGGGCTTAGGGAATGAGCAGTTCTTC. The full variable domain, rest sourced from reference TRBV19 and TRBJ2-1, is DGGITQSPKYLFRKEGQNVTLSCEQNLNHDAMYWYRQDPGQGLRLIYYSQIVNDFQKGDIAEGYSVSREKKESFPLTVTSAQKNPTAFYLCASLKGQGLGNEQFFGPGTRLTVL.

This sequence joins TRBV7-2 and TRBJ2-3; a possible D gene is TRBD1 (6 bases). This CDR3 region has 13 residues. Germline V CDR1 and CDR2: SGHTA, FQGNSA. V was cut by 6 bases and J by 3 bases, with 10 bases left in between. The CDR3 DNA reads as TGTGCCAGCAGGGTACAGGGTACAGATACGCAGTATTTT. Its translation: CASRVQGTDTQYF.

This clone was seen a handful of times. The chain carries TRBV4-1 and TRBJ2-3; weak D call: TRBD1 (5 bases). This CDR3 contains 14 residues. Trimming stripped 1 base from V and 1 base from J, with 6 bases between. Germline V gene lookup returns CDR1 MGHRA and CDR2 YSYEKL. The CDR3 sequence: CASSQVQGTDTQYF. The CDR3 DNA reads as TGCGCCAGCAGCCAAGTACAGGGCACAGATACGCAGTATTTT.

This chain joins TRBV19 and TRBJ2-1; unclear D gene. This CDR3 region has 14 residues. Germline-derived CDR1 and CDR2 are LNHDA and SQIVND (reference sequence). The germline V and J ends were trimmed by 5 bases and 1 base, with 9 bases remaining between them. CDR3 in amino acids: CASSDRRSYNEQFF. CDR3 DNA: TGTGCCAGTAGTGATCGGCGGTCCTACAATGAGCAGTTCTTC.

The chain recombines TRBV19 with TRBJ2-5; possibly TRBD2 for D (5 bases). The CDR3 runs 13 residues. Germline V gene lookup returns CDR1 LNHDA and CDR2 SQIVND (reference sequence). V was clipped by 5 bases and J by 3 bases, with 10 bases between them. The CDR3 region has the DNA TGTGCCAGTAGTTTCGGGATCAAAGAGACCCAGTACTTC. It specifies CASSFGIKETQYF.

V is TRBV9 and J is TRBJ2-7, with D maybe TRBD2 (6 bases). The length of the CDR3 is 16 residues. V lost 3 bases to trimming and J lost 3 bases, with 19 bases between them. CDR1 SGDLS and CDR2 YYNGEE come from the germline V gene. The CDR3 is CASSEGVGAGGYEQYF. The CDR3 nucleotides read TGTGCCAGCAGCGAAGGGGTTGGGGCCGGGGGCTACGAGCAGTACTTC.

V and J are TRBV28 and TRBJ1-6, with D maybe TRBD1 (5 bases). This CDR3 spans 14 amino acids. CDR1 is MDHEN, CDR2 SYDVKM, per germline. V was pared by 11 bases and J by 6 bases, with 17 bases between. The CDR3 DNA sequence: TGTGCCCACTCCCAGGGCGGGGGTAATTCACCCCTCCACTTT. Amino acid sequence: CAHSQGGGNSPLHF.

The chain uses TRBV9 and TRBJ1-1; TRBD1 aligns across 8 bases. The CDR3 is made up of 15 amino acids. V lost 2 bases to trimming and J lost 4 bases; unmatched junction nucleotides: 7. Germline CDR1 is SGDLS and CDR2 is YYNGEE. CDR3 DNA sequence: TGTGCCAGCAGCGTGGAACCAACAGGGGGCACTGAAGCTTTCTTT. This codes for CASSVEPTGGTEAFF.

This chain uses TRBV27 with TRBJ2-3; D possibly corresponds to TRBD1 (6 bases). Trimming removed 4 bases at V and 2 bases at J, with 10 bases between. This CDR3 contains 14 residues. The V gene's germline CDR1 is MNHEY and CDR2 SMNVEV (reference sequence). Here the CDR3 reads CASSSRQATDTQYF. CDR3 DNA: TGTGCCAGCAGTTCTCGACAGGCCACAGATACGCAGTATTTT.

The genes are TRBV7-2 and TRBJ2-5, with 9 nucleotides matching TRBD2. The CDR3 contains 14 residues. Germline CDR1 reads SGHTA; CDR2 reads FQGNSA. J gave up 3 bases and V 4 bases, and 3 bases lay outside the gene matches. The CDR3 region has the DNA TGTGCCAGCAGCTACGTAGCGGGGGAAGAGACCCAGTACTTC. It is translated as CASSYVAGEETQYF. Variable domain in full (rest from reference TRBV7-2 and TRBJ2-5): GAGVSQSPSNKVTEKGKDVELRCDPISGHTALYWYRQSLGQGLEFLIYFQGNSAPDKSGLPSDRFSAERTGGSVSTLTIQRTQQEDSAVYLCASSYVAGEETQYFGPGTRLLVL.

V is TRBV14 and J is TRBJ1-1, with a weak D call TRBD1 (6 bases). The germline V gene has CDR1 SGHDN and CDR2 FVKESK. The CDR3 is 15 residues long. V lost 2 bases and J lost 6, with 16 bases in between. The CDR3, as DNA: TGTGCCAGCAGCCAACGCCCCGTCAGGGGCGCTGAAGCTTTCTTT. Amino acids: CASSQRPVRGAEAFF.

Many counts were recorded for this clone. V gene TRBV21-1 combines with J gene TRBJ1-5. TRBV21-1 is recorded as a pseudogene. This CDR3 is 14 amino acids long. CDR3 in DNA: TGTGCCAGCAGCAAAACCCCGGGTTGGGTGCCCCAGCATTTT. It yields the protein CASSKTPGWVPQHF.

The count of this clone is one. V gene TRBV7-9 combines with J gene TRBJ2-2; TRBD2 agrees at 13 bases. Germline V gene data show CDR1 as SEHNR and CDR2 as FQNEAQ (reference sequence). CDR3 length: 15 residues. V lost 5 bases to trimming and J lost 8 bases; unmatched junction nucleotides: 5. The CDR3 DNA reads as TGTGCCAGCAGCCCGGGACTAGCGGGGCCTGGGGAGCTGTTTTTT. The encoded protein is CASSPGLAGPGELFF.

V is TRBV2 and J is TRBJ2-7, with D perhaps matching TRBD2 (5 bases). With 8 bases removed from V and 0 bases from J, the gap between germline ends came to 5 bases. The germline gives CDR1 SNHLY, CDR2 FYNNEI. This CDR3 region has 11 residues. The CDR3 protein is CASGSSYEQYF. The CDR3 DNA is TGTGCCAGCGGGAGCTCCTACGAGCAGTACTTC. Looking up the rest from reference TRBV2 and TRBJ2-7 gives the full variable domain: EPEVTQTPSHQVTQMGQEVILRCVPISNHLYFYWYRQILGQKVEFLVSFYNNEISEKSEIFDDQFSVERPDGSNFTLKIRSTKLEDSAMYFCASGSSYEQYFGPGTRLTVT.

The CDR3 region has the DNA TGCGCCAGCAGCTTGGGGCCAGGGGGCTTATCCGGGGAGCTGTTTTTT. Translation: CASSLGPGGLSGELFF. The rearrangement uses TRBV5-1 and TRBJ2-2, with 8 bases fitting TRBD1. The CDR3 totals 16 residues. The V gene end was trimmed by 0 bases and the J gene end by 6 bases; junction bases not matched to a gene: 7. The germline V gene encodes CDR1 SGHRS and CDR2 YFSETQ.

This clone has just one count. The chain uses TRBV5-1 and TRBJ2-2; D is possibly TRBD1 (5 bases). The CDR3 is 15 residues long. CDR1 is SGHRS, CDR2 YFSETQ, per germline. Trimming cost V 9 bases and J 6 bases, with 21 bases left between them. CDR3: CATTNPEKGAGELFF. DNA for the CDR3: TGCGCCACCACGAATCCGGAGAAAGGGGCCGGGGAGCTGTTTTTT.

This clone was detected only a few times. V and J are TRBV7-3 and TRBJ1-6; maybe TRBD1 (6 bases). The CDR3 is 13 residues long. Trimming shortened V by 5 bases and J by 8 bases, and 10 bases separated the two germline ends. Germline lookup yields CDR1 SGHTA and CDR2 FQGTGA. Here the CDR3 reads CASSPGQHSPLHF. The CDR3 bases are TGTGCCAGCAGCCCTGGACAGCATTCACCCCTCCACTTT.

The chain employs TRBV5-1 and TRBJ1-4; 7 bases agree with TRBD1. The CDR3 runs to 16 residues. J gave up 4 bases and V 0 bases, and 6 bases lay outside the gene matches. Per germline, CDR1 SGHRS and CDR2 YFSETQ. CDR3 residues: CASSLDTQGSNEKLFF. The CDR3 DNA follows: TGCGCCAGCAGCTTGGATACACAGGGGAGTAATGAAAAACTGTTTTTT. Variable domain in full (rest from reference TRBV5-1 and TRBJ1-4): KAGVTQTPRYLIKTRGQQVTLSCSPISGHRSVSWYQQTPGQGLQFLFEYFSETQRNKGNFPGRFSGRQFSNSRSEMNVSTLELGDSALYLCASSLDTQGSNEKLFFGSGTQLSVL.